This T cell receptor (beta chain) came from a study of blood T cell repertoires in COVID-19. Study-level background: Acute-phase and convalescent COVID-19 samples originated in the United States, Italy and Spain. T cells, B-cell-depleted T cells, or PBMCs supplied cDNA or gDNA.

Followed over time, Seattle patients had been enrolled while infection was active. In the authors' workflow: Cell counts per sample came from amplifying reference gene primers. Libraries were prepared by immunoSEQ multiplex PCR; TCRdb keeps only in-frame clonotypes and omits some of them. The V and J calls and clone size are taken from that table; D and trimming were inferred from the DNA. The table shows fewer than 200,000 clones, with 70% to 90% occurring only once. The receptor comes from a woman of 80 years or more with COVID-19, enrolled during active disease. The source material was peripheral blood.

The CDR3 DNA reads TGTGCCAGCAGCGCTCTCGGACAGGGGGCGGATGGCTACACCTTC. Translated: CASSALGQGADGYTF. The chain uses TRBV6-5 and TRBJ1-2; 11 nucleotides align to TRBD1. V shed 6 bases and J 6 bases; nucleotides not matched to a gene: 9. CDR3 size: 15 residues. CDR1 MNHEY and CDR2 SVGAGI come from the germline V gene.